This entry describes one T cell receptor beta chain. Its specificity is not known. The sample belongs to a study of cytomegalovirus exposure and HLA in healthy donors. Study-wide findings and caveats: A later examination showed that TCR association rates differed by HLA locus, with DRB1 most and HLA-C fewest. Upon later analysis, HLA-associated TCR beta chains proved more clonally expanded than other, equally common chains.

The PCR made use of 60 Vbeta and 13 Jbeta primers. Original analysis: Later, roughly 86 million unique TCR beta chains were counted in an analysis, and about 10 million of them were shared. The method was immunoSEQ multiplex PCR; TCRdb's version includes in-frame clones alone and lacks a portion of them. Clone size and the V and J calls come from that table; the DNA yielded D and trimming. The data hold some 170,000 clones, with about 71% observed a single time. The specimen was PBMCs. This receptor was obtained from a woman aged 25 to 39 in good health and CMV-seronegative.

CDR3 sequence: CASSEWGANVLTF. CDR3 DNA sequence: TGTGCCAGCAGCGAGTGGGGGGCCAACGTCCTGACTTTC. The chain has TRBV7-9 and TRBJ2-6; D gene unclear. Trimming took 5 bases from V and 4 from J, leaving 6 bases between them. CDR3 length: 13 amino acids. Germline V gene sequence: CDR1 SEHNR, CDR2 FQNEAQ (reference sequence).